This TCR beta chain was obtained from a study of blood T cells in healthy people across ages. Study-wide results and caveats: Unsorted PBMC material precluded a definitive naive versus antigen-experienced comparison. Older age went with lower TCR beta diversity per million T cells, in a roughly linear way.

The sample holds many counts of this clonotype. What it recognizes is unknown. Trimming removed 2 bases from V and 8 bases from J; junction bases left unmatched: 7. CDR1 is MNHEY and CDR2 is SVGAGI in the germline V gene. CDR3 size: 15 residues. A second 7 to 11 cycle PCR used barcoded and J-beta primers. TCRdb reprocessed the 5' RACE reads via MiXCR and lists one record per CDR3 protein. The repertoire holds hundreds of thousands of distinct CDR3 sequences, 25% to 30% seen once, with 15% to 20% in the top ten. This TCR was recovered from an elderly woman in good health. The genes are TRBV6-5 and TRBJ2-1; TRBD2 aligns across 9 bases. The sample taken for sequencing was blood. CDR3 in amino acids: CASSYQQTSGDEQFF. The CDR3 DNA sequence: TGTGCCAGCAGTTACCAACAGACTAGCGGCGATGAGCAGTTCTTC.